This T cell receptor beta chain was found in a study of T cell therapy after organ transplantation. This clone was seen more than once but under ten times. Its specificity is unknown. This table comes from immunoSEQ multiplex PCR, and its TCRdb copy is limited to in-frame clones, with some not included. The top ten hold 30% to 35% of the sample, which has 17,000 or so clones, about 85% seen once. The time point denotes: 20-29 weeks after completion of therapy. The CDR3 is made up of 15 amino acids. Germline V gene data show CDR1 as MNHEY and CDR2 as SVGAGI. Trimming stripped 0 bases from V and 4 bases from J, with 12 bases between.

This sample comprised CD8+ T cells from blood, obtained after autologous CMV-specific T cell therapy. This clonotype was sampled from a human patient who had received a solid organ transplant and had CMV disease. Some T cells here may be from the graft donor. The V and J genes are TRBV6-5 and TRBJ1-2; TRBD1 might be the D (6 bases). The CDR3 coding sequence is TGTGCCAGCAGTTACTCGTCAGGGGCGGCCTATGGCTACACCTTC. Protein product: CASSYSSGAAYGYTF.